This is a list of T cell receptor beta chains from one sample in a study of cytomegalovirus exposure and HLA in healthy donors. Some clones are missing from TCRdb's copy, which holds only in-frame ones; the method was immunoSEQ multiplex PCR. This table holds approximately 250,000 clones, 78% found once. The specimen was PBMCs. The receptors stem from a boy aged 10-17 years in good health and CMV-seronegative. CDR3s include the opening cysteine and the closing phenylalanine or tryptophan. Fields, in order: D gene, V gene, clone size, J gene, CDR3 DNA, CDR3 protein. The D gene is left open where the match is weak. For some rows the clone size is stated as once, few or many, or as a class when expanded; others skip it.

NA	TRBV6-6	NA	TRBJ1-2	TGTGCCAGCAGTTCGGACAGCTCCTTTTATGGCTACACCTTC	CASSSDSSFYGYTF
NA	TRBV2	NA	TRBJ2-2	TGTGCCAGCAGTCCCGGGACAACCCTCCGTGGCACCGGGGAGCTGTTTTTT	CASSPGTTLRGTGELFF
TRBD1	TRBV5-6	NA	TRBJ1-2	TGTGCCAGCAGTCCCGGGACAGGGACCGGGTATGGCTACACCTTC	CASSPGTGTGYGYTF
TRBD2	TRBV27	NA	TRBJ2-7	TGTGCCAGCAGCCAATGGACTAGCGGGGGCACCTACGAGCAGTACTTC	CASSQWTSGGTYEQYF
NA	TRBV9	NA	TRBJ1-1	TGTGCCAGCAGCGTAGTGGGGGGGGGCAGGGGAAGAACTTTCTTT	CASSVVGGGRGRTFF
NA	TRBV7-9	NA	TRBJ1-1	TGTGCCAGCAGGTTAGTCGTGAACACTGAAGCTTTCTTT	CASRLVVNTEAFF
TRBD2	TRBV9	NA	TRBJ2-4	TGTGCCAGCAGCGTAGCCCCCCTAGCGGACATTCAGTACTTC	CASSVAPLADIQYF
NA	TRBV5-4	NA	TRBJ1-1	TGTGCCAGCAGCTCACCGGGGGGACTAAGTTGCCTGGCTTTCTTT	CASSSPGGLSCLAFF
NA	TRBV5-1	once	TRBJ1-4	TGCGCCAGCAGCTTGTCCAGACTCAATGAAAAACTGTTTTTT	CASSLSRLNEKLFF
NA	TRBV7-2	once	TRBJ2-5	TGTGCCAGCAGCTTTGAGACGGGGAAAGAGACCCAGTACTTC	CASSFETGKETQYF
NA	TRBV14	NA	TRBJ2-7	TGTGCCAGCAGCCACCCGAGAGGGGGTACGAGCTCCTACGAGCAGTACTTC	CASSHPRGGTSSYEQYF
TRBD1	TRBV5-1	NA	TRBJ1-4	TGCGCCAGCAGCGGACAGGGTCTGGCTAATGAAAAACTGTTTTTT	CASSGQGLANEKLFF
TRBD2	TRBV7-9	NA	TRBJ2-5	TGTGCCAGCAGCTCCAAACCAGCGGGAACGGGAGAGACCCAGTACTTC	CASSSKPAGTGETQYF
TRBD2	TRBV4-2	once	TRBJ2-5	TGTGCCAGCAGCCAAGTTGAAGCGGGAGGGCAGACCCAGTACTTC	CASSQVEAGGQTQYF
TRBD1	TRBV5-1	NA	TRBJ1-1	TGCGCCAGCAGCTTGGGGACAGGGCGGGGCACTGAAGCTTTCTTT	CASSLGTGRGTEAFF
TRBD1	TRBV7-7	NA	TRBJ2-6	TGTGCTAGCAGCCTCGGGACAGGGTTCTCTGGGGCCAACGTCCTGACTTTC	CASSLGTGFSGANVLTF
NA	TRBV19	NA	TRBJ2-7	TGTGCCAGTAGGAGAACAGGGAGCTCCTACGAGCAGTACTTC	CASRRTGSSYEQYF
TRBD1	TRBV30	NA	TRBJ1-2	TGTGCCTGGACCCGACAGGGGGTAGATGGCTACACCTTC	CAWTRQGVDGYTF
TRBD2	TRBV7-6	NA	TRBJ2-1	TGTGCCAGCAGCTGGACTAGCGGAGACTACAATGAGCAGTTCTTC	CASSWTSGDYNEQFF
NA	TRBV6-6	NA	TRBJ1-1	TGTGCCAGCAGGCAGTTGGCTGAAGCTTTCTTT	CASRQLAEAFF
NA	TRBV7-8	NA	TRBJ1-4	TGTGCCAGCAGTTCAGCCAGGGTTGCAACTAATGAAAAACTGTTTTTT	CASSSARVATNEKLFF
NA	TRBV21-1	few	TRBJ1-5	TGTGCCAGCCTCAATAGGACTTGCAATCAGCCCCAGCATTTT	CASLNRTCNQPQHF
NA	TRBV28	once	TRBJ1-4	TGTGCCAGCAGTTTTTCCCAGGGAGGTGAAAAACTGTTTTTT	CASSFSQGGEKLFF
TRBD1	TRBV6-5	NA	TRBJ1-1	TGTGCCAGCAAGGGGGCGTGGGTAAATACTGAAGCTTTCTTT	CASKGAWVNTEAFF
TRBD1	TRBV4-1	NA	TRBJ2-5	TGCGCCAGCAGCCAAAAGCGAGGACAGGGCGGGTTTGAGACCCAGTACTTC	CASSQKRGQGGFETQYF
NA	TRBV6-6	NA	TRBJ2-1	TGTGCCAGCAGTTATCTAGGAGCGGATGAGCAGTTCTTC	CASSYLGADEQFF
NA	TRBV7-2	NA	TRBJ2-3	TGTGCCAGCAGCGGAAGAAGTGGTGGGGGCCGAGATACGCAGTATTTT	CASSGRSGGGRDTQYF
TRBD1	TRBV10-3	NA	TRBJ1-6	TGTGCCATCAGTGAGTCAGGACAGGGGGATTCACCCCTCCACTTT	CAISESGQGDSPLHF
TRBD1	TRBV30	NA	TRBJ1-1	TGTGCCTGGAGCCCGGGACAGTTAGTGGAAGCTTTCTTT	CAWSPGQLVEAFF
TRBD1	TRBV7-9	NA	TRBJ1-6	TGTGCCAGCAGCCCGACAGGGGAGGTGAATTCACCCCTCCACTTT	CASSPTGEVNSPLHF
TRBD2	TRBV27	NA	TRBJ2-1	TGTGCCAGCAGTTTAGCCAGCGGGAGGTGGAATGAGCAGTTCTTC	CASSLASGRWNEQFF
TRBD1	TRBV18	NA	TRBJ1-2	TGTGCCAGCTCCTCAGCGGACAGGGGGAGGACGGAGGGCTACACCTTC	CASSSADRGRTEGYTF
NA	TRBV6-1	NA	TRBJ1-3	TGTGCCAGCCCGGCAGGCGAAGGCTCTGGAAACACCATATATTTT	CASPAGEGSGNTIYF
TRBD2	TRBV5-4	NA	TRBJ2-2	TGTGCCAGCAGCTGGACTAGCGGGGGTATCACCGGGGAGCTGTTTTTT	CASSWTSGGITGELFF
NA	TRBV29-1	NA	TRBJ1-2	TGCAGCGTTGGTCTTGGGAGGGTGGGCGGCTACACCTTC	CSVGLGRVGGYTF
TRBD1	TRBV5-1	NA	TRBJ1-2	TGCGCCAGCAGCTACGGGGACAGTGCAAACTATGGCTACACCTTC	CASSYGDSANYGYTF
TRBD2	TRBV6-1	NA	TRBJ2-7	TGTGCCAGCAGTGACGCTCCAGGACTAGCGGGAGTCGAGCAGTACTTC	CASSDAPGLAGVEQYF
NA	TRBV21-1	NA	TRBJ2-3	TGTGCCAGCAGCACCCGGGATTCCGGACAGCGCACAGATACGCAGTATTTT	CASSTRDSGQRTDTQYF
NA	TRBV11-3	NA	TRBJ2-7	TGTGCCAGCAGCTTAGCTCGGGCCTACGAGCAGTACTTC	CASSLARAYEQYF
NA	TRBV2	NA	TRBJ2-1	TGTGCCAGCCAAGACAGCCACAATGAGCAGTTCTTC	CASQDSHNEQFF
TRBD1	TRBV9	few	TRBJ1-3	TGTGCCAGCAGCGTCGGGCAGGGGGCTGGAAACACCATATATTTT	CASSVGQGAGNTIYF
NA	TRBV19	NA	TRBJ1-2	TGTGCCAGTGGCGAACAGGTGGGCTATGGCTACACCTTC	CASGEQVGYGYTF
TRBD2	TRBV6-6	NA	TRBJ2-3	TGTGCCAGCACTAAAATAGCGGGTACTAGCACAGATACGCAGTATTTT	CASTKIAGTSTDTQYF
TRBD1	TRBV11-2	NA	TRBJ1-1	TGTGCCAGCAGCTTAACAGGGGGGGGGATGAACACTGAAGCTTTCTTT	CASSLTGGGMNTEAFF
TRBD1	TRBV30	NA	TRBJ1-2	TGTGCCTGGGACAGGGGGCAGCATGGCTACACCTTC	CAWDRGQHGYTF
NA	TRBV6-1	NA	TRBJ1-1	TGTGCCAGCAGTGAAGTGGGGAGCACTGAAGCTTTCTTT	CASSEVGSTEAFF
NA	TRBV5-1	NA	TRBJ2-7	TGCGCCAGCAGCCCCCAGGGGTCCCACGAGCAGTACTTC	CASSPQGSHEQYF